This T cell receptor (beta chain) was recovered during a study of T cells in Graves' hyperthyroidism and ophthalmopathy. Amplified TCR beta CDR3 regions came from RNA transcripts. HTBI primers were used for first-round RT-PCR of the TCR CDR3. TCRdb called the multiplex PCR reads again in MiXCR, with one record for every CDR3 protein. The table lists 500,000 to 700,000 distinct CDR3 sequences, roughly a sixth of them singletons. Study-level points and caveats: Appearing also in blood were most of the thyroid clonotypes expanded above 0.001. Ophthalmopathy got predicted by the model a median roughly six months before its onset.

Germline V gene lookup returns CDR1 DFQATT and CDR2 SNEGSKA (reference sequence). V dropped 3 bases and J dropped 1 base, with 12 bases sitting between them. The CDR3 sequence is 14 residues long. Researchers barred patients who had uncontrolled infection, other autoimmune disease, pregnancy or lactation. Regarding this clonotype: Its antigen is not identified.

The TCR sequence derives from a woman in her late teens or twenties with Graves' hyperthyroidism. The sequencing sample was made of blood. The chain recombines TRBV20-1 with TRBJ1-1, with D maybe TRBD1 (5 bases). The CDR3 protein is CSARYDRENTEAFF. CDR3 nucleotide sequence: TGCAGTGCTAGGTATGACAGAGAGAACACTGAAGCTTTCTTT.